What follows is one T cell receptor (beta chain) and its context. V gave up 2 bases and J gave up 4 bases; unmatched junction bases: 8. Per germline, CDR1 KGHSH and CDR2 LQKENI. The CDR3 length is 16 residues. The sample is drawn from a study of T cells in Graves' hyperthyroidism and ophthalmopathy. Amplified TCR beta CDR3 regions derived from RNA transcripts. Carried out on the TCR CDR3, a first-round RT-PCR used the HTBI primer set. A single record per CDR3 protein comes from TCRdb applying MiXCR to the multiplex PCR reads. The sample lists under 300,000 distinct CDR3 sequences; roughly 13% were seen once.

The receptor's source is a woman in her forties with Graves' hyperthyroidism. The sequenced sample was blood. The chain employs TRBV18 and TRBJ1-2, with TRBD1 matching over 9 bases. The CDR3 spells CASSPGMDRGVYGYTF. The DNA of the CDR3 is TGTGCCAGCTCACCAGGGATGGACAGGGGCGTCTATGGCTACACCTTC.